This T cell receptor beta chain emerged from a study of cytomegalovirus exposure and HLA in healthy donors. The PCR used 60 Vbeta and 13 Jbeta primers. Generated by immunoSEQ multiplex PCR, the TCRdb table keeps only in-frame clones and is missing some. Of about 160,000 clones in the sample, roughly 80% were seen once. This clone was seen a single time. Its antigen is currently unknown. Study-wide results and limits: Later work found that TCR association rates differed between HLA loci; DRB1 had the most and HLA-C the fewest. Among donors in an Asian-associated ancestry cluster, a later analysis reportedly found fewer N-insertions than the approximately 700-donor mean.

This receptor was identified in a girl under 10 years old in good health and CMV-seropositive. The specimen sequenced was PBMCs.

CDR3 nucleotide sequence: TGTGCCAGCAGTGTCTGGAGGGCCAAGACCCAGTACTTC. Protein: CASSVWRAKTQYF. This rearrangement joins TRBV6-1 to TRBJ2-5, with a weak D call TRBD2 (6 bases). V lost 4 bases to trimming and J lost 6 bases, with 12 bases between them. The CDR3 totals 13 residues. Germline values: CDR1 MNHNS, CDR2 SASEGT.